These 30 T cell receptor beta chains came from one sample sequenced in a study of T cell responses to AZD1222 COVID-19 vaccine. The protocol was immunoSEQ multiplex PCR, while the TCRdb copy is restricted to in-frame clones and leaves out a portion. The table has around 89,000 clones, roughly 88% seen once. The starting material was peripheral blood, obtained on day 0 of AZD1222 vaccination. The receptor set was obtained from an adult in good health.

The J gene is TRBJ1-6, the V gene TRBV3-1 (or the pseudogene TRBV3-2); 9 bases align to TRBD1. This CDR3 spans 19 amino acids. V gave up 6 bases and J gave up 0 bases; unmatched junction bases: 12. Germline CDR1 and CDR2: LGHDT and YNNKEL (reference sequence). This chain's CDR3 is CASSHPAGTGSSYNSPLHF. CDR3 DNA sequence: TGTGCCAGCAGTCATCCTGCCGGGACAGGGAGCTCCTATAATTCACCCCTCCACTTT.

The chain links TRBV4-1 to TRBJ1-6; perhaps TRBD1 as D (5 bases). Trimming stripped 5 bases from V and 9 bases from J, with 14 bases between. From germline, CDR1 is MGHRA and CDR2 YSYEKL. This CDR3 is 14 amino acids long. The CDR3 region is CASSSGLSSSPLHF. The CDR3, as DNA: TGCGCCAGCAGCTCGGGACTTTCGAGTTCACCCCTCCACTTT.

V and J are TRBV3-1 (or the pseudogene TRBV3-2) and TRBJ1-2, with D tentatively TRBD1 (5 bases). The CDR3 sequence is 16 residues long. The V end was cut by 0 bases, the J end by 6 bases, with 17 bases between. The germline V gene encodes CDR1 LGHDT and CDR2 YNNKEL (reference sequence). The CDR3 DNA reads TGTGCCAGCAGCCAAGATATGGCGACGACCAGGGATGGCTACACCTTC. Protein product: CASSQDMATTRDGYTF.

The chain employs TRBV11-2 and TRBJ1-2, with 8 bases matching TRBD1. The CDR3 sequence is 15 residues long. V trimming: 2 bases; J trimming: 5 bases; junction bases outside the gene matches: 7. Germline loops: CDR1 SGHAT, CDR2 FQNNGV. The CDR3 protein is CASSLTGTGPYGYTF. CDR3 DNA: TGTGCCAGCAGCTTAACCGGGACAGGACCTTATGGCTACACCTTC.

The V call is TRBV12-3 or TRBV12-4, the J call TRBJ2-7; 7 bases are shared with TRBD1. J gave up 4 bases and V 6 bases, and 6 bases lay outside the gene matches. The CDR3 runs to 13 residues. CDR3 nucleotide sequence: TGTGCCAGCAGCCTAGACAGGGTTTACGAGCAGTACTTC. This sequence encodes CASSLDRVYEQYF.

The genes are TRBV9 and TRBJ1-1; no definite D call. CDR3 length: 14 residues. V was shortened by 3 bases and J by 1 base, with 10 bases between the two germline ends. The germline V gene has CDR1 SGDLS and CDR2 YYNGEE. CDR3 DNA sequence: TGTGCCAGCAGCGCTGGGAGTAGGAACACTGAAGCTTTCTTT. Translating gives CASSAGSRNTEAFF.

This sequence joins TRBV7-2 and TRBJ1-2; possible D gene TRBD1, 6 bases. V lost 5 bases, J lost 0 bases, and 10 bases lay in between. CDR1 SGHTA and CDR2 FQGNSA come from the germline V gene. The CDR3 loop spans 14 amino acids. CDR3 sequence reads: CASSVGQSNYGYTF. The DNA of the CDR3 is TGTGCCAGCAGCGTTGGACAGTCTAACTATGGCTACACCTTC. Full variable domain (rest looked up from reference TRBV7-2 and TRBJ1-2): GAGVSQSPSNKVTEKGKDVELRCDPISGHTALYWYRQSLGQGLEFLIYFQGNSAPDKSGLPSDRFSAERTGGSVSTLTIQRTQQEDSAVYLCASSVGQSNYGYTFGSGTRLTVV.

The chain combines TRBV14 with TRBJ1-1; 8 bases line up with TRBD1. The V and J ends lost 2 bases and 4 bases, in that order; junction bases with no gene match: 9. Germline V gene sequence: CDR1 SGHDN, CDR2 FVKESK. The length of the CDR3 is 16 residues. This chain's CDR3 is CASSQRTGRMGTEAFF. Here the CDR3 DNA reads TGTGCCAGCAGCCAAAGGACAGGGCGAATGGGCACTGAAGCTTTCTTT. The full variable domain, completed using reference TRBV14 and TRBJ1-1, is EAGVTQFPSHSVIEKGQTVTLRCDPISGHDNLYWYRRVMGKEIKFLLHFVKESKQDESGMPNNRFLAERTGGTYSTLKVQPAELEDSGVYFCASSQRTGRMGTEAFFGQGTRLTVV.

This chain connects TRBV5-1 to TRBJ2-3; D perhaps matches TRBD2 (5 bases). Deletions cut 3 bases from V and 0 bases from J, with 5 bases between. Germline CDR1 reads SGHRS; CDR2 reads YFSETQ. This CDR3 region has 13 residues. The CDR3 loop reads CASSSGSTDTQYF. CDR3 nucleotide sequence: TGCGCCAGCAGCTCGGGAAGCACAGATACGCAGTATTTT.

The chain employs TRBV7-3 and TRBJ2-5; no clear D gene. The CDR3 spans 14 residues. Germline assignment: CDR1 SGHTA and CDR2 FQGTGA. Trimming removed 4 bases at V and 0 bases at J, with 9 bases between. CDR3 sequence reads: CASSYSVHQETQYF. The CDR3 region has the DNA TGTGCCAGCAGCTACTCGGTCCACCAAGAGACCCAGTACTTC.

A few counts support this clone. The chain carries TRBV6-2 or TRBV6-3 and TRBJ1-1; weak D call: TRBD1 (6 bases). CDR1 and CDR2 from the germline V gene are MNHEY and SVGEGT. The V gene lost 4 bases and the J gene lost 1 base, with 7 bases spanning the gap. The CDR3 runs to 13 residues. CDR3 sequence reads: CASSSTGNTEAFF. The CDR3 region has the DNA TGTGCCAGCAGTTCGACAGGGAACACTGAAGCTTTCTTT.

The chain links TRBV4-3 to TRBJ1-4; weak D call: TRBD1 (5 bases). The ends were cut back, 0 bases at V and 8 bases at J, with 13 bases in the middle. This CDR3 is built from 15 residues. Germline V gene sequence: CDR1 LGHNA, CDR2 YSLEER. CDR3: CASSQDRASGEKLFF. The CDR3 DNA sequence: TGCGCCAGCAGCCAAGACAGGGCTTCAGGAGAAAAACTGTTTTTT.

The chain is built from TRBV20-1 and TRBJ2-7; D unresolved. This CDR3 is built from 10 residues. Germline V lookup: CDR1 DFQATT, CDR2 SNEGSKA (reference sequence). Trimming removed 6 bases from V and 5 bases from J, with 8 bases in between. CDR3 residues: CSAVDHEQYF. In DNA form, the CDR3 reads TGCAGTGCAGTGGACCACGAGCAGTACTTC.

In this sample, this clone turned up a few times. This chain uses TRBV4-2 with TRBJ1-2; D not resolved. This CDR3 is 15 amino acids long. Germline assignment: CDR1 LGHNA and CDR2 YNFKEQ. Trimming left V 4 bases short and J 8 bases short, with 20 bases between. CDR3 region: CASSRNGYQTGGYTF. The CDR3 coding sequence is TGTGCCAGCAGCCGTAACGGGTACCAAACGGGAGGCTACACCTTC.

The chain has TRBV5-1 and TRBJ1-1, with unresolved D. Germline CDR1 is SGHRS and CDR2 is YFSETQ. This CDR3 contains 13 residues. V lost 6 bases and J 0 bases, leaving 9 bases between the germline ends. CDR3 residues: CASIAEMNTEAFF. In nucleotides, the CDR3 is TGCGCCAGCATTGCAGAGATGAACACTGAAGCTTTCTTT.

This clone was detected once. V gene TRBV28 combines with J gene TRBJ2-6; 8 bases align to TRBD1. After removal of 4 bases from V and 4 bases from J, the junction contained 6 bases not matched to a gene. Germline CDR1 reads MDHEN; CDR2 reads SYDVKM. The CDR3 is made up of 16 amino acids. The CDR3: CASSSRGRSGANVLTF. The CDR3 DNA reads TGTGCCAGCAGTTCCAGGGGGCGGTCCGGGGCCAACGTCCTGACTTTC.

This clone turned up a few times. This chain links TRBV7-3 with TRBJ2-2, with D possibly matching TRBD1 (6 bases). CDR1 SGHTA and CDR2 FQGTGA come from the germline V gene. CDR3 length: 14 residues. Trimming took 2 bases from V and 6 from J, leaving 10 bases between them. For the CDR3, the DNA is TGTGCCAGCAGCTTAGGGGGCGCGGCCGGGGAGCTGTTTTTT. Residues: CASSLGGAAGELFF.

This clone was observed a handful of times. This chain joins TRBV4-1 and TRBJ1-4; D possibly corresponds to TRBD1 (5 bases). The CDR3 consists of 15 residues. Trimming cost V 1 base and J 4 bases, with 10 bases left between them. Germline assignment: CDR1 MGHRA and CDR2 YSYEKL. Here the CDR3 DNA reads TGCGCCAGCAGCCAAGGGGCGGGGGGTAATGAAAAACTGTTTTTT. It specifies CASSQGAGGNEKLFF.

J is TRBJ2-7 and V is TRBV15; D assignment may be TRBD1 or TRBD2 (5 bases each). CDR1 and CDR2 from the germline V gene are LNHNV and YYDKDF (reference sequence). V lost 3 bases to trimming and J lost 5 bases, with 14 bases between them. The CDR3 length is 14 residues. Here the CDR3 DNA reads TGTGCCACCAGCAGGATGGGAGACAGCCACGAGCAGTACTTC. It codes for CATSRMGDSHEQYF. Using reference TRBV15 and TRBJ2-7 for the parts outside the CDR3, the full variable domain is DAMVIQNPRYQVTQFGKPVTLSCSQTLNHNVMYWYQQKSSQAPKLLFHYYDKDFNNEADTPDNFQSRRPNTSFCFLDIRSPGLGDTAMYLCATSRMGDSHEQYFGPGTRLTVT.

The chain couples TRBV3-1 (or the pseudogene TRBV3-2) to TRBJ1-2; weak D call: TRBD1 (6 bases). V was shortened by 8 bases and J by 0 bases, with 10 bases between the two germline ends. In germline, CDR1 is LGHDT, CDR2 YNNKEL (reference sequence). The CDR3 covers 13 residues. Here the CDR3 DNA reads TGTGCCAGCTTTGACAGGACTAACTATGGCTACACCTTC. Translated, it gives CASFDRTNYGYTF.

The chain's CDR3 is CASSQEGDAGDRGQGNTIYF. CDR3 nucleotide sequence: TGTGCCAGCAGCCAAGAAGGGGACGCCGGAGACAGGGGCCAGGGGAACACCATATATTTT. J is TRBJ1-3 and V is TRBV4-2, with 8 positions matching TRBD1. Trimming at V came to 0 bases and at J to 7 bases, leaving 20 bases not matched to a gene. Germline V gene lookup returns CDR1 LGHNA and CDR2 YNFKEQ. CDR3 length: 20 residues.

This sequence joins TRBV29-1 and TRBJ2-3; D may be TRBD1 (6 bases). V gave up 3 bases and J gave up 7 bases, with 20 bases separating them. The CDR3 runs to 15 residues. CDR1 and CDR2 from the germline V gene are SQVTM and ANQGSEA. CDR3 coding DNA: TGCAGCGTTGAGGGGGCCGGCCTCGAGATAAATACGCAGTATTTT. The encoded protein is CSVEGAGLEINTQYF.

The chain joins TRBV5-1 to TRBJ1-6, with 9 bases matching TRBD1. This CDR3 contains 15 residues. Per germline, CDR1 SGHRS and CDR2 YFSETQ. J gave up 7 bases and V 4 bases, and 6 bases lay outside the gene matches. CDR3 sequence (DNA): TGCGCCAGCAGCCAGGGACAGGGCAGGAATTCACCCCTCCACTTT. It specifies CASSQGQGRNSPLHF.

The V and J genes are TRBV7-9 and TRBJ2-2; 7 nucleotides align to TRBD1. Germline V gene data show CDR1 as SEHNR and CDR2 as FQNEAQ (reference sequence). The V gene end was trimmed by 0 bases and the J gene end by 0 bases; junction bases not matched to a gene: 4. The CDR3 is 17 amino acids. CDR3 DNA: TGTGCCAGCAGCTTAGCGGGGACAGTTACGAACACCGGGGAGCTGTTTTTT. This codes for CASSLAGTVTNTGELFF.

The rearrangement joins TRBV18 to TRBJ1-4, with TRBD1 as a possible D gene (6 bases). The CDR3 is made up of 16 amino acids. Germline V gene lookup returns CDR1 KGHSH and CDR2 LQKENI. The V gene lost 1 base and the J gene lost 0 bases, with 9 bases spanning the gap. The DNA of the CDR3 is TGTGCCAGCTCACCACAATACAGGGCAACTAATGAAAAACTGTTTTTT. It is translated as CASSPQYRATNEKLFF.

This clone has only a few counts. The rearrangement uses TRBV6-4 and TRBJ2-3; D perhaps matches TRBD2 (5 bases). Per germline, CDR1 MRHNA and CDR2 SNTAGT. The length of the CDR3 is 14 residues. The V end was cut by 4 bases, the J end by 2 bases, with 10 bases between. The DNA of the CDR3 is TGTGCCAGCAGTGCGGCGGGTGCCACAGATACGCAGTATTTT. Its protein product is CASSAAGATDTQYF.

The J gene is TRBJ2-1, the V gene TRBV7-3, with a weak D call TRBD2 (5 bases). Germline CDR1 is SGHTA and CDR2 is FQGTGA. The V gene lost 1 base and the J gene lost 2 bases, with 12 bases spanning the gap. The CDR3 totals 16 residues. The CDR3 bases are TGTGCCAGCAGCTTAATGGCTAGCCGTCCCTACAATGAGCAGTTCTTC. Translation gives CASSLMASRPYNEQFF.

This clone was counted a single time. This chain uses TRBV4-3 with TRBJ2-3; D is unclear. CDR1 LGHNA and CDR2 YSLEER come from the germline V gene. This CDR3 contains 14 residues. Between the trimmed V and J ends, which lost 0 bases and 5 bases, there was a span of 9 bases. For the CDR3, the DNA is TGCGCCAGCAGCCAAGAGGAGTGGTTAGATACGCAGTATTTT. Its protein is CASSQEEWLDTQYF.

The V call is TRBV2, the J call TRBJ2-7; TRBD2 is a possible D gene (6 bases). The CDR3 has 17 amino acids. CDR1 SNHLY and CDR2 FYNNEI come from the germline V gene. Trimming removed 3 bases from V and 3 bases from J, with 21 bases in between. CDR3 residues: CASSEGGGAFTIYEQYF. DNA of the CDR3: TGTGCCAGCAGTGAGGGAGGCGGGGCCTTTACAATCTACGAGCAGTACTTC.

This clone was detected only a few times. V usage is TRBV4-2 and J usage is TRBJ1-2; 8 bases line up with TRBD1. CDR1 LGHNA and CDR2 YNFKEQ come from the germline V gene. This CDR3 is built from 17 residues. V dropped 0 bases and J dropped 6; count of bases not matched to a gene: 12. CDR3 region: CASSQENWQGARDGYTF. The CDR3 DNA sequence: TGTGCCAGCAGCCAAGAGAATTGGCAGGGGGCGAGGGATGGCTACACCTTC.